This record covers a single T cell receptor (beta chain). This table comes from immunoSEQ multiplex PCR, and its TCRdb copy is limited to in-frame clones, with some not included. The sample lists approximately 100,000 clones; more than 75% were seen once. The data belong to a study of blood T cell repertoires in COVID-19. The germline gives CDR1 SGHRS, CDR2 YFSETQ. The V gene lost 4 bases and the J gene lost 4 bases, with 15 bases spanning the gap. The CDR3 consists of 15 residues. The source material was peripheral blood. The chain joins TRBV5-1 to TRBJ2-1; D is possibly TRBD2 (6 bases). The sequence derives from a man in his 60s with acute or convalescent COVID-19. The CDR3 DNA sequence: TGCGCCAGCAGCACCGCGGGGAGTGCGTACAATGAGCAGTTCTTC. Its translation is CASSTAGSAYNEQFF.